What follows is one T cell receptor (beta chain) and its context. Its antigen remains unknown. Data came from immunoSEQ multiplex PCR; TCRdb stores just in-frame clones and leaves some out. The sample consists of 25,000 to 30,000 clones, around 92% of them appearing once. These data belong to a study of T cell responses to AZD1222 COVID-19 vaccine. The CDR3 has 16 amino acids. Trimming took 6 bases from V and 1 from J, leaving 18 bases between them. Germline V gene sequence: CDR1 MNHEY, CDR2 SVGEGT. Study-wide results and caveats: Recipients of two AZD1222 doses showed rising Spike-specific TCR breadth and depth. Mapped onto spike, vaccine-associated CD4 TCRs spanned it and were dominant at 160-218 and 743-854.

The V call is TRBV6-2 or TRBV6-3, the J call TRBJ1-1, with a possible D match to TRBD1 (5 bases). The sample was peripheral blood, taken 28 days after the second AZD1222 dose. The receptor was isolated from an adult who received the AZD1222 COVID-19 vaccine. The CDR3 nucleotides read TGTGCCAGCAGCTCCCAGGGACTGGCGCGGAACACTGAAGCTTTCTTT. It is translated as CASSSQGLARNTEAFF.